This T cell receptor (beta chain) stems from a study of T cells after yellow fever vaccination. The wider study: SMART-Seq v4 Ultra Low Input served to prepare low-cell-number fractions.

This CDR3 has 14 amino acids. V lost 2 bases and J 3 bases, leaving 12 bases between the germline ends. The germline V gene encodes CDR1 SGHKS and CDR2 YYEKEE (reference sequence). In regard to this clonotype: Its antigen remains unidentified.

Study-level points and caveats: Once the booster was given, most primary-vaccination clones reappeared, at about 97% for CD4 and 88% for CD8. Bulk-population clonotypes that are abundant could appear as contaminants in FACS-sorted repertoires.

UMIs and a universal primer site were added when TCR cDNA was made by 5'RACE template switching. TCRdb passed the 5' RACE reads through MiXCR, listing each CDR3 protein once. The data contain under 500,000 distinct CDR3 sequences, 18% of them singletons. This sequence originates from a man between 18 and 29 years old who received the YFV17D yellow fever vaccine. The source material was PBMCs, sampled before the yellow fever booster vaccination. The J gene is TRBJ2-7, the V gene TRBV5-5, with D maybe TRBD2 (5 bases). The CDR3 is CASSLYSVGYEQYF. The CDR3 bases are TGTGCCAGCAGCTTATATAGCGTCGGCTACGAGCAGTACTTC.